Reported below is one T cell receptor beta chain. Its antigen is unknown. An end of the junction differs from the germline gene, which may be a read error. The data originate from a study of early stage breast cancer tumors. The CDR3 consists of 13 residues. CDR1 SSHAT and CDR2 FNYEAQ come from the germline V gene (reference sequence). Sequenced by immunoSEQ multiplex PCR; TCRdb stores in-frame clones only, minus some. The table has 40,000 to 60,000 clones, around 80% seen once. Study-level results: Blood repertoires resembled normal breast more than tumor.

The origin of this receptor is a person aged 35-50 years with breast cancer. The rearrangement uses TRBV7-7 and TRBJ1-1; D remains unclear. Sequenced material: blood. The CDR3 loop is CASSATINAEAFF. The CDR3 coding sequence is TGTGCTAGCAGCGCTACGATAAACGCTGAAGCTTTCTTT.